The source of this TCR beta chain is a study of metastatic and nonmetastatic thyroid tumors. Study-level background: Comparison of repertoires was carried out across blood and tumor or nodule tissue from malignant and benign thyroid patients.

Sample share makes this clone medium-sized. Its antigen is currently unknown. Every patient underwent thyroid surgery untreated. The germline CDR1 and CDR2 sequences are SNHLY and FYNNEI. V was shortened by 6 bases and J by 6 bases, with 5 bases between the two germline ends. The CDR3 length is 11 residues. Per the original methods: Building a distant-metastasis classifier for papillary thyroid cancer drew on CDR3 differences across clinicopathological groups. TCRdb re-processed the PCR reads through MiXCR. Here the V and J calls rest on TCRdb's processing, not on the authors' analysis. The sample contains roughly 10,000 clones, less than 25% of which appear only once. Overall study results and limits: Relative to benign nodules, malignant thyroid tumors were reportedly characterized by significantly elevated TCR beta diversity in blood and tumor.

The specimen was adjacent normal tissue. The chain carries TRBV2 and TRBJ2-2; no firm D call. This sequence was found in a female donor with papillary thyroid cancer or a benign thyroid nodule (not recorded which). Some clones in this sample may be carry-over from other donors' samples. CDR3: CASRGAGELFF. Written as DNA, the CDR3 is TGTGCCAGCAGGGGTGCCGGGGAGCTGTTTTTT.